A single sample gave rise to the 6 T cell receptor beta chains below, sequenced in a study of regulatory T cells in long-lasting Graves disease. TCR beta libraries were built with iRepertoire HTBI primers and Arm-PCR of CDR3 regions. A single record per CDR3 protein comes from TCRdb applying MiXCR to the multiplex PCR reads. The profile covers some 200,000 distinct CDR3 sequences, with roughly 19% appearing a single time and 10% to 15% taken by the ten largest. Time point in this sample: newly diagnosed GD, antithyroid drugs for less than 3 months. After RNA was extracted from PBMCs, the TCR library was made from it. The sample was also reused in another study, on T cells in Graves' hyperthyroidism and ophthalmopathy.

Material: peripheral blood mononuclear cells (PBMCs), obtained at new diagnosis, from a patient treated with antithyroid drugs. The receptors derive from a woman between 25 and 40 years old with Graves disease.

The table lists this clonotype with many counts. The gene calls are TRBV28 and TRBJ1-5; D might be TRBD1 (5 bases). The CDR3 spans 15 residues. The germline V gene has CDR1 MDHEN and CDR2 SYDVKM. The V gene lost 1 base and the J gene lost 15 bases, with 22 bases spanning the gap. CDR3 DNA sequence: TGTGCCAGCAGTTTATCTTTGGGAACCGGGACCCAACTGCATTTT. Protein: CASSLSLGTGTQLHF.

The chain carries TRBV7-9 and TRBJ2-1; D is uncertain. CDR1 SEHNR and CDR2 FQNEAQ come from the germline V gene (reference sequence). The CDR3 runs 16 residues. Trimming removed 1 base from V and 2 bases from J, with 12 bases in between. The CDR3 nucleotides read TGTGCCAGCAGCTTAGAACCGGGTGGACCCTACAATGAGCAGTTCTTC. Encoded protein: CASSLEPGGPYNEQFF.

This clonotype occurred many times. V is TRBV6-9 and J is TRBJ2-3, with a weak D call TRBD2 (5 bases). Germline V CDR1 and CDR2: MNHGY, SVAAGI. The CDR3 loop spans 15 amino acids. V lost 2 bases to trimming and J lost 3 bases, with 12 bases between them. The CDR3 region has the DNA TGTGCCAGCAGTTATCGACCTTCGGGGACAGATACGCAGTATTTT. It yields the protein CASSYRPSGTDTQYF.

The V and J genes are TRBV2 and TRBJ2-1, with 13 bases lining up with TRBD2. V shed 10 bases, J shed 7 bases, and the junction held 7 bases outside the gene matches. In germline, CDR1 is SNHLY, CDR2 FYNNEI. The CDR3 is 14 amino acids. The DNA of the CDR3 is TGTGCCACCTCCGGGACTAGCGGGATAAATGAGCAGTTCTTC. This codes for CATSGTSGINEQFF. The full variable domain, completed using reference TRBV2 and TRBJ2-1, is EPEVTQTPSHQVTQMGQEVILRCVPISNHLYFYWYRQILGQKVEFLVSFYNNEISEKSEIFDDQFSVERPDGSNFTLKIRSTKLEDSAMYFCATSGTSGINEQFFGPGTRLTVL.

The sample holds many counts of this clonotype. Given a much more abundant clone one base away, this may be a read error. V gene TRBV6-2 or TRBV6-3 combines with J gene TRBJ1-1, with D tentatively TRBD1 (6 bases). Germline assignment: CDR1 MNHEY and CDR2 SVGEGT. This CDR3 is 15 amino acids long. The V gene lost 7 bases and the J gene lost 10 bases, with 25 bases spanning the gap. CDR3 amino acids: CASNENGGGTTPAFF. CDR3 nucleotide sequence: TGTGCCAGCAATGAGAATGGAGGGGGAACTACCCCAGCTTTCTTT.

This clonotype showed up many times. The rearrangement joins TRBV28 to TRBJ2-3, with 8 bases that match TRBD1. V shed 8 bases and J 4 bases; nucleotides not matched to a gene: 17. CDR1 MDHEN and CDR2 SYDVKM come from the germline V gene. The CDR3 spans 17 residues. DNA of the CDR3: TGTGCCAGCTCCCTTTTCCCGACAGGGGTTTTCGCAGATACGCAGTATTTT. Translating gives CASSLFPTGVFADTQYF.